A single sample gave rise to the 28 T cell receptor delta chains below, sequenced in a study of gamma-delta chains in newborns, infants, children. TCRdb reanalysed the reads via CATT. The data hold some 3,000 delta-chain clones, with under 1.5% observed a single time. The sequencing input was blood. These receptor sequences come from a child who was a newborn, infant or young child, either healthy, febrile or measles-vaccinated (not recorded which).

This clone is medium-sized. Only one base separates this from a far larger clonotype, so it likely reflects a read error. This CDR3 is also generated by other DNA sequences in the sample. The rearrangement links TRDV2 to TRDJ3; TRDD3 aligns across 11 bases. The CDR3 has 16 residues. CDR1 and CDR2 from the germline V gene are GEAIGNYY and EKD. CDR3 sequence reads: CACDTGGYWDTRQMFF. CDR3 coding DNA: TGTGCCTGCGACACTGGGGGATACTGGGACACCCGACAGATGTTTTTC.

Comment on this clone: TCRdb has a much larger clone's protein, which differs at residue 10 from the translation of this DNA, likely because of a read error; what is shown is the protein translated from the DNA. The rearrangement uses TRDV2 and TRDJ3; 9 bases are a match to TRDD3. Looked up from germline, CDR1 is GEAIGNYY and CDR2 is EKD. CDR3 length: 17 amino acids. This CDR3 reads CACDILGDSLDTRQMFF. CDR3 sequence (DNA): TGTGCCTGTGACATACTGGGGGACTCCTTGGACACCCGACAGATGTTTTTC.

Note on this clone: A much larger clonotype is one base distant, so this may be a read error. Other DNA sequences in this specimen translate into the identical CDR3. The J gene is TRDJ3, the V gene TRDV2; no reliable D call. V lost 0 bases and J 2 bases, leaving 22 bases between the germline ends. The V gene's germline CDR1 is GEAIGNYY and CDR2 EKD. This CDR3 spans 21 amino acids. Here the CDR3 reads CACDTAPSTARDPWDTRQMFF. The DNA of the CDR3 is TGTGCCTGTGACACCGCACCATCTACGGCCAGGGACCCCTGGGACACCCGACAGATGTTTTTC.

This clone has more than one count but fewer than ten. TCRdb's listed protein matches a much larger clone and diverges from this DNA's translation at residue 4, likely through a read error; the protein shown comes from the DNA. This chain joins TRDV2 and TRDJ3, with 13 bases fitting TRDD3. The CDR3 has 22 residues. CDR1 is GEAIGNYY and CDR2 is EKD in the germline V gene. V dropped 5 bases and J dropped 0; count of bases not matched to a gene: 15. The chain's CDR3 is CACGKVLGDTREPSWDTRQMFF. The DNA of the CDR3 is TGTGCCTGTGGCAAAGTACTGGGGGATACGCGGGAACCCTCCTGGGACACCCGACAGATGTTTTTC.

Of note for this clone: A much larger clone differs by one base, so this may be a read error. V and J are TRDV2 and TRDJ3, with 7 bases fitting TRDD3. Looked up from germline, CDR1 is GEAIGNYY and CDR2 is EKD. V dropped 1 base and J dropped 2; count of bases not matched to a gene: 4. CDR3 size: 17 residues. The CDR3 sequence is CACDTGGRPWDTRQMFF. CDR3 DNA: TGTGCCTGTGACACTGGGGGACGGCCCTGGGACACCCGACAGATGTTTTTC.

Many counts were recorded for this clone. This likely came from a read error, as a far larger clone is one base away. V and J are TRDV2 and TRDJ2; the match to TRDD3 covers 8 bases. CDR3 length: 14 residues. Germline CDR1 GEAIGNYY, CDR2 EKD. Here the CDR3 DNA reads TGTGCCTGTGACACCTGGGGGATGACAGCACGACTCTTCTTT. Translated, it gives CACDTWGMTARLFF.

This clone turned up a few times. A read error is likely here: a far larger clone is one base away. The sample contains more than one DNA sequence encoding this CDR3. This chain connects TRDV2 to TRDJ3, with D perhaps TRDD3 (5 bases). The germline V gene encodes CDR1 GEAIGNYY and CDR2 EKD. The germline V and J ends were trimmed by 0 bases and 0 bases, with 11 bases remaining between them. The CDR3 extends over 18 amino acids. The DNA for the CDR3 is TGTGCCTGTGACACCTGGGGTATACGCTCCTGGGACACCCGACAGATGTTTTTC. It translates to CACDTWGIRSWDTRQMFF.

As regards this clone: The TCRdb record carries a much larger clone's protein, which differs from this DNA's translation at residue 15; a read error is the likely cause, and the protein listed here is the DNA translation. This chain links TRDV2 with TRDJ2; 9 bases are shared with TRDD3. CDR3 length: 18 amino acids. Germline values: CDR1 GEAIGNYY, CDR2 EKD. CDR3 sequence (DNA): TGTGCCTGTGACCCCGTACTGGGGGAGTTACCCCGGACAGCACGACTCTTCTTT. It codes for CACDPVLGELPRTARLFF.

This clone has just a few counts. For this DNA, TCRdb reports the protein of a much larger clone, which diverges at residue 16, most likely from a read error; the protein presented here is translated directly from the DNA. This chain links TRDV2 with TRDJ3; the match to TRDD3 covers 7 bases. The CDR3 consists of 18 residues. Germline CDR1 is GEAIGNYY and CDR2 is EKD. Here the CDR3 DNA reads TGTGCCTGTGATCCCGTACTGGGGAGCTCCTGGGACACCCGACAGGTGTTTTTC. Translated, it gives CACDPVLGSSWDTRQVFF.

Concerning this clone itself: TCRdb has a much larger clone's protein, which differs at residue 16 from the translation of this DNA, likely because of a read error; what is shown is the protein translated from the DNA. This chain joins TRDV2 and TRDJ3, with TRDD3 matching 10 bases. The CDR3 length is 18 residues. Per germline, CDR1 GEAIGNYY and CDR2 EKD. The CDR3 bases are TGTGCCTGTGACACCTTCTGGGGGATATCCTGGGACACCCGACAGACGTTTTTC. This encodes CACDTFWGISWDTRQTFF.

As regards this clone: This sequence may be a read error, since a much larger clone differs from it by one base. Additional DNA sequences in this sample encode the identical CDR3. CDR3 DNA: TGCGCCTGTGACTTCGTACTGGGGGATAGCTCCTGGGACACCCGACAGATGTTTTTC. It specifies CACDFVLGDSSWDTRQMFF. This rearrangement joins TRDV2 to TRDJ3; 11 nucleotides agree with TRDD3. Germline CDR1 reads GEAIGNYY; CDR2 reads EKD. The CDR3 runs 19 residues.

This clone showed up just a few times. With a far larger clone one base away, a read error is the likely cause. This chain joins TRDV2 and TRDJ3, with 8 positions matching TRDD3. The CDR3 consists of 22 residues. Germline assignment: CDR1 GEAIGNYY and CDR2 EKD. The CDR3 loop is CARDSARTGGTKPSWDTRQMFF. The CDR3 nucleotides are TGTGCCCGTGACTCCGCACGTACTGGGGGCACCAAACCATCCTGGGACACCCGACAGATGTTTTTC.

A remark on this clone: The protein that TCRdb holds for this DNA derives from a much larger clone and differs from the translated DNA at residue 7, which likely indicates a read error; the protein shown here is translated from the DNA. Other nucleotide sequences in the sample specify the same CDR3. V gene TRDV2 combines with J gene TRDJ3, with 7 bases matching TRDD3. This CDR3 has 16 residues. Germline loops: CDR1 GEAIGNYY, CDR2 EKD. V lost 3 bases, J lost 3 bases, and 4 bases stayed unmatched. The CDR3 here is CACDWGTRWDTRQMFF. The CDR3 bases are TGTGCCTGTGACTGGGGGACACGCTGGGACACCCGACAGATGTTTTTC.

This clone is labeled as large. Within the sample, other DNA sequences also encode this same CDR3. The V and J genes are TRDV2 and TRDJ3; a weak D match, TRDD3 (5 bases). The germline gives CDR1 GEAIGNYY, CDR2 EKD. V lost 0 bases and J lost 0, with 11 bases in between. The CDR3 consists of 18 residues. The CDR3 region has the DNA TGTGCCTGTGACACCGTTGGGGTGAGCTCCTGGGACACCCGACAGATGTTTTTC. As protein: CACDTVGVSSWDTRQMFF.

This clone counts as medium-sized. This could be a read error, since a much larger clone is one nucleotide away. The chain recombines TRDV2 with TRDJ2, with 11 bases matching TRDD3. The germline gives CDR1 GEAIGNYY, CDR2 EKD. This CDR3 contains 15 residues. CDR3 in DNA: TGTGCCTGTGACATACTGGGGGATATGACAGCACACCTCTTCTTT. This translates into CACDILGDMTAHLFF.

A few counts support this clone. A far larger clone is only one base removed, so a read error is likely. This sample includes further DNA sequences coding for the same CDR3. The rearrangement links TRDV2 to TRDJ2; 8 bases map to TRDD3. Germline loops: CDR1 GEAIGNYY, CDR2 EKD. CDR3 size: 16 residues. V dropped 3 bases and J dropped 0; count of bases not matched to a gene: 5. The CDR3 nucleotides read TGTGCCTGTGACGTGCTGGGGGAAGCTTTGACAGCACAACTCTTCTTT. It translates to CACDVLGEALTAQLFF.

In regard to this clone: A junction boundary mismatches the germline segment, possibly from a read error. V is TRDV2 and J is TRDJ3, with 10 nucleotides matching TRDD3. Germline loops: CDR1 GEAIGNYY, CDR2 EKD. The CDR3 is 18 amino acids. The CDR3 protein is CACVTFWGISWDTRQTFF. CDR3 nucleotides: TGTGCCTGTGTCACCTTCTGGGGGATATCCTGGGACACCCGACAGACGTTTTTC.

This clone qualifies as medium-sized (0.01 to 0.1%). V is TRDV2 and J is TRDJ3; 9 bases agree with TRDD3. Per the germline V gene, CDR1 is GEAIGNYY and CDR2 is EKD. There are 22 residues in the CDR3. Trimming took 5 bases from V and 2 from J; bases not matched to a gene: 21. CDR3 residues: CACAPKSVLGIRRTWDTRQMFF. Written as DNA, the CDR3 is TGTGCCTGTGCGCCGAAGTCGGTACTGGGGATACGTAGGACCTGGGACACCCGACAGATGTTTTTC.

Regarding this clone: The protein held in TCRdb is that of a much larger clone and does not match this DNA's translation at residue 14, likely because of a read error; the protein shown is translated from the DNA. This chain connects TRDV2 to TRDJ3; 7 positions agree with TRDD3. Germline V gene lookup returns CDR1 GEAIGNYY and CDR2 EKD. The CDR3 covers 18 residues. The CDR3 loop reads CACEPGGKSSWDTQQMFF. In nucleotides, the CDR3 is TGTGCCTGTGAACCTGGGGGGAAAAGCTCCTGGGACACCCAACAGATGTTTTTC.

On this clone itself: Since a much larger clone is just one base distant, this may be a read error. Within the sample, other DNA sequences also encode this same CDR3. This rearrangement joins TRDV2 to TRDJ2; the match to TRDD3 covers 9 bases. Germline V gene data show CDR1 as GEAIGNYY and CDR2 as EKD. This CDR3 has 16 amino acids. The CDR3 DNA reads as TGTGCCTGTGACGTACTGGGGGAAGCTTTGACAGCCCAACTCTTCTTT. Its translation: CACDVLGEALTAQLFF.

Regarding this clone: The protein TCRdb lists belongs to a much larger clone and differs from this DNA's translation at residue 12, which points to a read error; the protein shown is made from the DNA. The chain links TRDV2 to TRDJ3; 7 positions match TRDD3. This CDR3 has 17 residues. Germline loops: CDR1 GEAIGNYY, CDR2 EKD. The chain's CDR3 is CACDTLGDSWDARQMFF. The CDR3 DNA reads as TGTGCCTGTGACACCTTGGGGGACTCCTGGGACGCCCGACAGATGTTTTTC.

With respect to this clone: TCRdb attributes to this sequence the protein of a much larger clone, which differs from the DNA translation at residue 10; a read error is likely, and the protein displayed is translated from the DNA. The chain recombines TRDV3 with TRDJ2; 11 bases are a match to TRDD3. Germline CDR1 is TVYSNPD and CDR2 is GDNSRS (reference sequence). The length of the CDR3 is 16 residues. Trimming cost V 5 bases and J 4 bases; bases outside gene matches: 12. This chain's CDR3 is CAPTGGYRASTAQLFF. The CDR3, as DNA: TGTGCCCCCACTGGGGGATATAGGGCTTCGACAGCACAACTCTTCTTT.

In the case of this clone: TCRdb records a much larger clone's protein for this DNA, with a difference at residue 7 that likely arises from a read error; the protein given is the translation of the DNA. CDR3 amino acids: CACDTGFARSWDTRQMFF. In DNA, the CDR3 is TGTGCCTGTGACACCGGATTCGCCCGCTCCTGGGACACCCGACAGATGTTTTTC. V gene TRDV2 combines with J gene TRDJ3, with unresolved D. The CDR3 totals 18 residues. Germline CDR1 is GEAIGNYY and CDR2 is EKD. V was shortened by 0 bases and J by 0 bases, with 11 bases between the two germline ends.

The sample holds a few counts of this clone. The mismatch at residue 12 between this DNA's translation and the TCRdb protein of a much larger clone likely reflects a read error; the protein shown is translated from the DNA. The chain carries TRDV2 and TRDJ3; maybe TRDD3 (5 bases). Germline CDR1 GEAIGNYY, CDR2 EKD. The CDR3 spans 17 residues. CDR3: CACDTLGSSWDARQMFF. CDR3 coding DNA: TGTGCCTGTGACACGCTGGGAAGCTCCTGGGACGCCCGACAGATGTTTTTC.

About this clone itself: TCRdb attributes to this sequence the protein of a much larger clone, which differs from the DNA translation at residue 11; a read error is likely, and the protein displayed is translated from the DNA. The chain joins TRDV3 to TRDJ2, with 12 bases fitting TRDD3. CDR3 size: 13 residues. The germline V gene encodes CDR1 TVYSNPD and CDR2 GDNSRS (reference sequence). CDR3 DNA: TGTGCCTTTGTACTGGGGGATACAGCACAACCCTTCTTT. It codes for CAFVLGDTAQPFF.

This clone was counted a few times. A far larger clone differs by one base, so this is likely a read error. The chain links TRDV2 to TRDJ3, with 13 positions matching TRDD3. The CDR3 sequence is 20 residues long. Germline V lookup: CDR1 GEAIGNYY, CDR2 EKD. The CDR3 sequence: CACDKYWGIRSSWGTRQMFF. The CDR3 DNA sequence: TGTGCCTGTGACAAATACTGGGGGATACGCAGCTCCTGGGGCACCCGACAGATGTTTTTC.

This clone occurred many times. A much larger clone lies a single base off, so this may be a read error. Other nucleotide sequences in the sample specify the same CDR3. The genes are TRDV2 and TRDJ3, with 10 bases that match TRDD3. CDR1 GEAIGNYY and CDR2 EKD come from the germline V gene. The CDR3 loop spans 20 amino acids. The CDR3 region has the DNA TGTGCCTGTGACCCCTTACTGGGGGATGAAGGTTCCTGGGACACCCGCCAGATGTTTTTC. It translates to CACDPLLGDEGSWDTRQMFF.

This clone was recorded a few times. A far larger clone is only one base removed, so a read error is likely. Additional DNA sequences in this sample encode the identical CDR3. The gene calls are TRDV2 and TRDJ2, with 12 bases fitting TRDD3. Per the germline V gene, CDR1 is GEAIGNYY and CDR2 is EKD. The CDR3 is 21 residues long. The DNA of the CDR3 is TGTGCCTGTGACTCCATCCCATCACTGGGGGATACAGGGGTGTTGACAGCACAGCTCTTCTTT. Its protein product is CACDSIPSLGDTGVLTAQLFF.